This TCR beta chain was documented in a study of blood T cell repertoires in COVID-19 (dated by TCRdb to the early 2020s). With respect to the entire study: Collaborator samples came from the United States, Italy and Spain and covered acute and convalescent phases of COVID-19. Sample metadata almost always included a de-identified subject ID, COVID-19 status, age in years and sex. Deeply sampled blood TCRbeta repertoires from subjects exposed to, actively infected with, or recovered from COVID-19 were included in the dataset. Samples were obtained from the ongoing ImmuneRACE study (first 160 participants) and from 950 to 1,500 subjects provided by 6 global collaborators. Where HLA class I and class II types were available, the types were taken from metadata supplied by the sample provider, not from assay-based typing. A freely available public database, intended as a resource for researchers studying the immune response to SARS-CoV-2, is where the repertoires were released. The prospective study material was composed of cDNA or gDNA derived from T cells, B-cell-depleted T cells, or PBMCs.

TCRbeta CDR3 regions were amplified from genomic DNA by means of the immunoSEQ Assay, a bias-controlled multiplex PCR. The original pipeline was this. Within the assay, amplification of reference gene primers was used to estimate how many nucleated cells each sample contained. To quantify the absolute abundance of each unique TCRbeta CDR3 rearrangement, sequence reads were collapsed and filtered. Productive Simpson clonality was computed per sample as the square root of Simpson's diversity index over productive rearrangements. TCRdb's version of the immuneACCESS table is confined to in-frame rearrangements and falls short of the full clone set. An unresolved V gene accounts for under half of the shortfall where checked; the remainder is of unknown origin. V and J calls plus clone size are reproduced from that table; the DNA served to infer D and trimming. Present in this sample are approximately 330,000 clones, approximately 86% of which were seen just once. Around 10% of the sample is taken by the ten largest.

Broad study findings and their caveats: The quantity of clinical and demographic metadata differed by source and by participant and was supplied without curation.

CDR1 and CDR2 were assigned from the germline V gene as MNHEY and SVGAGI. From the cysteine up to the phenylalanine, the CDR3 has a length of 15 residues. Just the 45-base CDR3 DNA is kept, in frame starting at base 1. The germline ends are 20 bases apart after V is trimmed by 8 bases and J by 6 bases. In Seattle, one collaborating source enrolled patients while the infection was active and tracked those patients longitudinally over the course of disease. Each collaborating institution followed its own protocols to collect whole blood in K2EDTA tubes. For TCRbeta analysis, collaborators shipped samples as frozen whole blood, isolated PBMCs, or DNA extracted from either of those sample types. As to this clone: Its antigen remains undetermined. Base qualities are not provided; no much larger clone lies one nucleotide away.

The receptor comes from a man aged 30 to 45 with COVID-19, enrolled during active disease. Sequenced input: peripheral blood. The receptor chain draws on TRBV6-5 and TRBJ2-1, with TRBD1 perhaps the D gene, on 5 matching bases. At the DNA level, the sequence is TGTGCCAGCGTCCAATATGGGGCCCAGGGCAATGAGCAGTTCTTC. Its translation is CASVQYGAQGNEQFF.